This T cell receptor (beta chain) was sequenced during a study of regulatory T cells in long-lasting Graves disease (dated by TCRdb to about 2021). With respect to the entire study: Newly diagnosed Graves' disease patients had taken antithyroid drugs for less than 3 months. Peripheral blood TCR sequencing and RNA sequencing compared persistent Graves' disease patients with newly diagnosed Graves' disease patients. The study was registered as a clinical trial and conducted in China. A total of around 35 samples underwent TCR sequencing, from some 13 patients with persistent Graves' disease and 20 or so patients with newly diagnosed Graves' disease. What the authors observed across the whole study: Sequencing and analysis were restricted to the TCR beta chain. Compared with newly diagnosed patients, persistent Graves' disease patients had lower TCR Shannon entropy and fewer highly expanded clones, which suggests clonal expansion. A larger number of public clonotypes was shared among persistent patients (over 2,500) than among newly diagnosed patients (roughly 930). Peripheral blood alone was examined, since thyroid tissue, which constituted the primary lesion, could not be accessed. Persistent disease showed preferential use of TRBV28, TRBJ1-2 and TRBJ2-5, whereas newly diagnosed disease favored TRBV20-1 and TRBJ2-1. The authors noted that the small sample size was a limitation that may lower accuracy.

Library preparation was by multiplex PCR. Instrument on record: Illumina HiSeq 4000. CDR3 regions were amplified by Arm-PCR with iRepertoire HTBI primers to construct TCR beta libraries. Before sequencing, the PCR products underwent gel purification. The study's processing was this. A total of 62 TRBV and 14 TRBJ segments were identified across samples and were used for gene usage analysis of CDR3 amino acid clonotypes. COPE and FqMerger were used to merge filtered high-quality paired reads into contigs. BLAST was used to align contigs to IMGT TRBV, TRBD and TRBJ reference genes, and CDR3 was defined according to IMGT. Clonotypes above 0.1% frequency were classified as highly expanded clones. Repertoire diversity was measured by Shannon entropy, and V-J evenness by the Gini coefficient. A clonotype was considered public if more than one individual shared it. Using fastp trimming at Q25 and MiXCR clonotype assembly, TCRdb reanalyzed the public sequencing data and kept in-frame beta chains. Identical CDR3 proteins give one entry, which carries the most common genes and DNA. The V and J calls, along with clone size, are taken from TCRdb and not from the paper's own processing. The sample includes roughly 500,000 distinct CDR3 sequences, with approximately 12% observed a single time. The top ten hold approximately 9.6% of the sample.

In the germline V gene (reference sequence), CDR1 corresponds to LNHNV and CDR2 to YYDKDF. From the cysteine through the phenylalanine, the CDR3 covers 13 amino acids. Kept here is only the CDR3 DNA, which spans 39 bases and is read in frame from base 1. The V and J ends are trimmed by 0 bases and 4 bases, leaving 7 bases between them. Read against the paper, the sample's time point label means: newly diagnosed GD, antithyroid drugs for less than 3 months. For both TCR sequencing and RNA sequencing, RNA was extracted from PBMCs using TRIzol. The diagnosis of Graves' disease was made according to American Thyroid Association guidelines. Recruitment of patients was carried out at an endocrinology department in Xi'an, China. Each patient gave 9 to 10 milliliters of peripheral blood, collected in an EDTA anticoagulant tube. Ficoll Paque Plus density gradient separation was used to isolate PBMCs, and no further T cell sorting was done. An Agilent 2100 Bioanalyzer and agarose gel were used to check RNA quality, while a NanoDrop 2000 measured RNA concentration.

In regard to this clonotype: What antigen it recognizes has not been identified. No quality values exist for individual bases; no much larger clone is one base distant.

The same specimen was also included in a second study, on T cells in Graves' hyperthyroidism and ophthalmopathy. The second study, in turn, reports: A patient counted as having stable Graves' hyperthyroidism if no progression to ophthalmopathy occurred over 18 months of follow-up. The hyperthyroidism patients were between 18 and 65 years old and newly diagnosed, with a disease duration of less than 2 months. The study excluded patients with uncontrolled infections, other autoimmune diseases, pregnancy or lactation. Diagnoses were established on the basis of clinical symptoms, serum thyroxine and TRAb, thyroid ultrasound, and orbital computed tomography. The first round of RT-PCR for the TCR CDR3 was performed with the HTBI primer set and the Qiagen OneStep RT-PCR kit. Most expanded thyroid clonotypes (frequency above 0.001) were also detected in blood, a finding suggesting that blood repertoires may reflect thyroid immune responses. In cross-validation, a model built on a 13 V-J signature told ophthalmopathy apart from stable hyperthyroidism with roughly 87% sensitivity and 81% to 82% specificity, and in testing the same model reached 80%/75%. In validation, the model predicted progression to ophthalmopathy a median of about 5.9 months before onset, with over 60% sensitivity and roughly 72% specificity. TCR V-J signatures able to tell the groups apart were searched for in a discovery cohort of 90 to 100 patients, of whom roughly 42 had Graves' ophthalmopathy and 57 had stable Graves' hyperthyroidism. Whether ophthalmopathy could be predicted prospectively was tested in an independent validation cohort made up of 18 to 20 hyperthyroidism patients plus 17 patients who later progressed to ophthalmopathy. The approximately 100 discovery patients were randomly split 7:3 into training and test sets. In about six Graves' hyperthyroidism patients, the study also compared T-cell repertoires from thyroid tissue with T-cell repertoires from blood. After sampling, hyperthyroidism patients received methimazole starting at 30 mg daily, and ophthalmopathy patients received high-dose intravenous methylprednisolone. Libraries were constructed in a second round of multiplex PCR, after which size selection and purification were performed. Paired-end sequencing of the libraries was performed with 100 bp reads on an Illumina HiSeq2000. SOAPnuke was used to process the raw data, removing reads that contained adapters or uncalled bases, had a mean Phred below 15, or lacked an exact match to the constant primer or identifier. COPE v1.2.5 was used to merge high-quality paired reads, and clonotypes were defined as unique nucleotide sequences. MiTCR v1.1 was used to align the clonotypes against IMGT TRBV, TRBD and TRBJ reference segments. The analysis was restricted to V-J combinations with a frequency above 0.0001, which together covered about 99% of the repertoires. The TCS score was defined as F50 (clonal expansion) divided by E x V (chaos), with BLOSUM62-based TCRdist calculated between CDR3 peptides within each V-J. Welch's t-statistics and random forest reduced roughly 500 V-J features to roughly 13, which were used in a naive Bayes classifier (R e1071). No statistical method was used to fix the sample size in advance, and group allocation was not hidden from the investigators. TCR Vbeta CDR3 sequencing of 135 peripheral blood samples (roughly 41 ophthalmopathy, around 80 hyperthyroidism and some 17 progressor patients) is reported in the paper.

This TCR derives from a woman younger than 45 with Graves disease. Donor details come from another sample of the same person, matched by shared clones. The chain links TRBV15 with TRBJ2-7, with the D gene not clear enough to name. The source material was peripheral blood mononuclear cells (PBMCs), sampled at new diagnosis, from a patient treated with antithyroid drugs. The DNA is as follows: TGTGCCACCAGCAGAGATAAGTTTTACGAGCAGTACTTC. Protein translation: CATSRDKFYEQYF.